This paragraph covers one TCR beta chain sequence. Its specificity is not known. V lost 5 bases, J lost 4 bases, and 6 bases stayed unmatched. There are 15 residues in the CDR3. CDR1 is SGHTA, CDR2 FQGNSA, per germline. Assay: immunoSEQ multiplex PCR; the TCRdb copy retains only in-frame clones and omits some. The table lists roughly 130,000 clones, 88% of them singletons, with approximately 5.8% in the top ten. The data originate from a study of radiation and T cells in renal cell carcinoma. Across the study: Nephrectomy followed 15 Gy stereotactic body radiation by 4 weeks.

Points from the study as a whole: No pretreatment tumor biopsies were available for baseline clonotypes. In blood, top tumor clones expanded by 2 weeks, shrinking by 4.

Time point reported: blood 2 weeks post-SBRT. Treatment: 15 Gy SBRT to primary tumor, nephrectomy 4 weeks later. After SBRT, blood was collected at 2 and 4 weeks, plus baseline. The source material was blood, sampled from a patient whose treatment included radiotherapy and nephrectomy. This receptor was identified in a woman aged 70-85 years with renal cell carcinoma. V gene TRBV7-2 combines with J gene TRBJ2-2; TRBD1 matches at 8 bases. CDR3 sequence (DNA): TGTGCCAGCAGCATCCAGGGGGCGGGCACCGGGGAGCTGTTTTTT. Amino acid sequence: CASSIQGAGTGELFF.